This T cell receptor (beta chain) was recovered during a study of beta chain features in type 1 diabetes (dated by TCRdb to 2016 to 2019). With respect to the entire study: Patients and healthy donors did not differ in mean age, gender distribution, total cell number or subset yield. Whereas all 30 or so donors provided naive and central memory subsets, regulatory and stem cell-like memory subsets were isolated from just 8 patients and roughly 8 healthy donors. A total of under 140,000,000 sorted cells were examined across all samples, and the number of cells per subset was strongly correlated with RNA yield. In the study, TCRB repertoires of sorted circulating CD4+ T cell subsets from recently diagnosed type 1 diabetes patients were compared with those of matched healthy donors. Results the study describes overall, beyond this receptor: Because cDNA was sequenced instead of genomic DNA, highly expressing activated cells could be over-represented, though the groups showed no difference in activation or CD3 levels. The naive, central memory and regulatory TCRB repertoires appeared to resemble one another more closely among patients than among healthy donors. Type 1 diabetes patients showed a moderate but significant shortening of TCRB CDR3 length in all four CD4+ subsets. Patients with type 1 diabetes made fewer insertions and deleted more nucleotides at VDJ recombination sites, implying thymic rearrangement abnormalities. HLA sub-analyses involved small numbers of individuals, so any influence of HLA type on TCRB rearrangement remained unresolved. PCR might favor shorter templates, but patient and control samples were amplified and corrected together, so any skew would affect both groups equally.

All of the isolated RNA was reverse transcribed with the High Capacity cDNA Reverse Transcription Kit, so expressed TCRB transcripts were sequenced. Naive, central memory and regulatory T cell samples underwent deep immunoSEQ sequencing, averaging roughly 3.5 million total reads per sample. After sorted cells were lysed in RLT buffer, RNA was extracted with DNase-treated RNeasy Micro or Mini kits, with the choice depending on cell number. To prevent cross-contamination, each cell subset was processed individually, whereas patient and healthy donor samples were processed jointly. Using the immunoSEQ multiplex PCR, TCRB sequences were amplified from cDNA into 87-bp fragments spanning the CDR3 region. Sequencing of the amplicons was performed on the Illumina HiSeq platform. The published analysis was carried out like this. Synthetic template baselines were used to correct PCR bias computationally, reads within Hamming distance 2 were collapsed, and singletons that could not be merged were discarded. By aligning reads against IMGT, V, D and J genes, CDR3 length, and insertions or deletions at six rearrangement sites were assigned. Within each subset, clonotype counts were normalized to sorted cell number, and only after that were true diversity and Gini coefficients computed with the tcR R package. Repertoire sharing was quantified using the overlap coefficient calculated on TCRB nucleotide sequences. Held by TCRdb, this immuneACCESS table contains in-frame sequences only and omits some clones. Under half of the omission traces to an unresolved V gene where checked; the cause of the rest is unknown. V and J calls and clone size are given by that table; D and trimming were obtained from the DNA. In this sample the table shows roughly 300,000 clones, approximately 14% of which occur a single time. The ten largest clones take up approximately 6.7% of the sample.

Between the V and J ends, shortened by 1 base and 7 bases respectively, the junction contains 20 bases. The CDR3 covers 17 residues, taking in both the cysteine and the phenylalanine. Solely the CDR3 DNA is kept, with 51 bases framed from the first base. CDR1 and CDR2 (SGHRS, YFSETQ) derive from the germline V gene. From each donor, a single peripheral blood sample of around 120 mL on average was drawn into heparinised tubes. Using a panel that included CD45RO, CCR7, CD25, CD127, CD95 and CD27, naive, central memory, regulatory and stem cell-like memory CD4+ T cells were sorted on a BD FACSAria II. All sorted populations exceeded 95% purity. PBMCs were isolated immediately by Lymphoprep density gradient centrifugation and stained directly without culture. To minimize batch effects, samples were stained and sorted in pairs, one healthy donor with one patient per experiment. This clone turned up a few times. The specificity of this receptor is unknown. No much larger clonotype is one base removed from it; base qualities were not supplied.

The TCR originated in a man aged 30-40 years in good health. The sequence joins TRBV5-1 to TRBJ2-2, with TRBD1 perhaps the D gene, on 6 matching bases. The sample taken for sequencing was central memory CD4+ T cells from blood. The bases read TGCGCCAGCAGCTTGAGAACTGGGGGCGTAATTATCGGGGAGCTGTTTTTT. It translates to CASSLRTGGVIIGELFF.